This T cell receptor (beta chain) appears in the sequencing data of a study of OX40 agonist ivuxolimab in advanced cancers. Study details: The study enrolled dose-escalation patients with hepatocellular carcinoma, melanoma, renal cell or head and neck cancer. Study conclusions and caveats: Clonal expansion by week 6 occurred in CD4+ and CD8+ blood T cells (at 0.1 to 3.0 mg/kg).

Of note for this clone: Its antigen remains unidentified.

Sequenced by immunoSEQ multiplex PCR; TCRdb stores in-frame clones only, minus some. Of about 31,000 clones listed, about 80% were seen once; the top ten hold 20% to 25%. Per the germline V gene, CDR1 is GTSNPN and CDR2 is SVGIG (reference sequence). The CDR3 runs to 16 residues. Between the trimmed V and J ends, which lost 0 bases and 5 bases, there was a span of 19 bases. This receptor was identified in an adult with an advanced solid tumor such as melanoma, head and neck, liver or kidney cancer. This sequence joins TRBV30 and TRBJ1-1, with D maybe TRBD1 (5 bases). Sequences were derived from CD4+ or CD8+ T cells sorted from blood, sampled in a trial of the OX40 agonist ivuxolimab. The CDR3 sequence: CAWSVKQGAEGTEAFF. The CDR3 DNA reads TGTGCCTGGAGTGTAAAGCAGGGCGCGGAGGGGACTGAAGCTTTCTTT.